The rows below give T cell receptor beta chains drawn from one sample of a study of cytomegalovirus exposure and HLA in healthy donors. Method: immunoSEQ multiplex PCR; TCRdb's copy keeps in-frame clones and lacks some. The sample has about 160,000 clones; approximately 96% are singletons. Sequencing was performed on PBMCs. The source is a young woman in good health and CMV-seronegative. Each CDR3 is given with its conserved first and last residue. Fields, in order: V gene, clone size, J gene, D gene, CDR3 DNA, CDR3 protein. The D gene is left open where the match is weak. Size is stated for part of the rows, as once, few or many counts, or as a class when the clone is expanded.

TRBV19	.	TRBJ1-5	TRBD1	TGTGCCAGTAGTCCCGGACAGGGGGGGCAGCCCCAGCATTTT	CASSPGQGGQPQHF
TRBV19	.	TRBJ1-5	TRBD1	TGTGCCAGTAGTAGACAGCCAGGGGGCGATCAGCCCCAGCATTTT	CASSRQPGGDQPQHF
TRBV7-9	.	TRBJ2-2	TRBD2	TGTGCCAGCAGCTTATACCCGCGGGGGGGCACCGGGGAGCTGTTTTTT	CASSLYPRGGTGELFF
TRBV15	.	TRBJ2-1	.	TGTGCCACCAGCAGAGATTCACTTTTCAATGAGCAGTTCTTC	CATSRDSLFNEQFF
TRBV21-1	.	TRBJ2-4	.	TGTGCCAGCAGTCACAGGCCGTCTTCGATATACATTCAGTACTTC	CASSHRPSSIYIQYF
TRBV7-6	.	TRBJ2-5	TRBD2	TGTGCCAGCAGCTTAGCGGGTAGCGGGGGGCAAGAGACCCAGTACTTC	CASSLAGSGGQETQYF
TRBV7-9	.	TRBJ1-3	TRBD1	TGTGCCAGCAGCTTAGCGGGACAGGCTGGAAACACCATATATTTT	CASSLAGQAGNTIYF
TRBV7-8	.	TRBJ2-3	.	TGTGCCAGCAGCTTGTTAGGGGCCGTAGTAGATACGCAGTATTTT	CASSLLGAVVDTQYF
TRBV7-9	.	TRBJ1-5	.	TGTGCCAGCAGCTTTCAGGGGCCCTCAAATCAGCCCCAGCATTTT	CASSFQGPSNQPQHF
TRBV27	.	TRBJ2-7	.	TGTGCCAGCTTAGGCGGGGCTCCTCCGTACGAGCAGTACTTC	CASLGGAPPYEQYF
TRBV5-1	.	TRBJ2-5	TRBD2	TGCGCCAGCAGCTTGATCGGGGGGGCGGAAGAGACCCAGTACTTC	CASSLIGGAEETQYF
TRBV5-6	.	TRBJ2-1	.	TGTGCCAGCAGCCCCACCTCTCAGCGCGGTGAGCAGTTCTTC	CASSPTSQRGEQFF
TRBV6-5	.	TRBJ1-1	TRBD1	TGTGCCAGCAGTTATGGGGACAGATTGAACACTGAAGCTTTCTTT	CASSYGDRLNTEAFF
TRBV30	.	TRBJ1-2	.	TGTGCCTGGAGTGGGGGGCGAGGCTACACCTTC	CAWSGGRGYTF
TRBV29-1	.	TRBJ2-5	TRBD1	TGCAGCGTTGAATCGGGACAGGGCATTCAAGAGACCCAGTACTTC	CSVESGQGIQETQYF
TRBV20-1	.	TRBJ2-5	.	TGCAGTGCTAGTAGCATGGGGACCCAGTACTTC	CSASSMGTQYF
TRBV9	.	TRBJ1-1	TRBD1	TGTGCCAGCAGCTTGGGACAGCCGAACACTGAAGCTTTCTTT	CASSLGQPNTEAFF
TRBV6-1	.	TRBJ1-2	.	TGTGCCAGCAGCCGGGACATCGTGGTTATTGGTGGCTACACCTTC	CASSRDIVVIGGYTF
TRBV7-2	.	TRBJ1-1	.	TGTGCCAGCAGCTTCCACAGAGACCACACTGAAGCTTTCTTT	CASSFHRDHTEAFF
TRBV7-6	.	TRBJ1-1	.	TGTGCCAGCAGTGGAGGGGCGATCTTTACGGACACTGAAGCTTTCTTT	CASSGGAIFTDTEAFF
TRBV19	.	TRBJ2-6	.	TGTGCCAGTAGACCCTTTAGCTCTGGGGCCAACGTCCTGACTTTC	CASRPFSSGANVLTF
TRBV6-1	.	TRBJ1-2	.	TGTGCCACCCAGGGACTACAGGTTCATGGCTACACCTTC	CATQGLQVHGYTF
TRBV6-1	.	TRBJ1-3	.	TGTGCCAGCAGTCAGGACTCCCGCTCTGGAAACACCATATATTTT	CASSQDSRSGNTIYF
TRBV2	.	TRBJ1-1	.	TGTGCCAGCAGTGGCAGACACCATACAGGGCTCGCCACTGAAGCTTTCTTT	CASSGRHHTGLATEAFF
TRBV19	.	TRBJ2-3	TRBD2	TGTGCCAGTAGGACTAGCGGGGGGACAGATACGCAGTATTTT	CASRTSGGTDTQYF
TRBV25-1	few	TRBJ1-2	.	TGTGCCAGCCTTAGTCCTGACAGCCTCTATGGCTACACCTTC	CASLSPDSLYGYTF
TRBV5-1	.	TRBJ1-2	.	TGCGCCAGCAGCTTGGAATCTTCCCTCCCGGGGGGCTACACCTTC	CASSLESSLPGGYTF
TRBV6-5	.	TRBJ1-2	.	TGTGCCAGCACCAAATCGGGAGTTCACACCTTC	CASTKSGVHTF
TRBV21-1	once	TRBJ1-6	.	TGTGCCAGCAGCAAAGAGGTAAAGGGGTTTCATTCACCCCTCCACTTT	CASSKEVKGFHSPLHF
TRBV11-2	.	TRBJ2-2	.	TGTGCCAGCAGGAGGTGGGGAGGAAAAATCCCCGGGGAGCTGTTTTTT	CASRRWGGKIPGELFF
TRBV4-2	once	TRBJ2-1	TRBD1	TGTGCCAGCAGCCAAGAAGGTTGGGACAGGGACTACAATGAGCAGTTCTTC	CASSQEGWDRDYNEQFF
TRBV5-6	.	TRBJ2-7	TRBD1	TGTGCCAGCAGGGACAGGACGACCTACGAGCAGTACTTC	CASRDRTTYEQYF
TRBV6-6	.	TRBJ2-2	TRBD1	TGTGCCAGCAGTCGACAGGGAACGAACACCGGGGAGCTGTTTTTT	CASSRQGTNTGELFF
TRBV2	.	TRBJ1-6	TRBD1	TGTGCCAGCAGCAAGACAGGGGACCATAATTCACCCCTCCACTTT	CASSKTGDHNSPLHF